This T cell receptor beta chain stems from a study of blood T cells in healthy people across ages. A sample-barcoded 5' primer and a J-beta primer mix were used in a second PCR of roughly 6 to 11 cycles. Tagging of each cDNA molecule was performed by a template-switch adaptor with 12 random nucleotides. One entry per CDR3 protein, called by TCRdb with MiXCR from the 5' RACE reads. The sample lists roughly 1.5 million distinct CDR3 sequences; approximately 43% were seen once. Healthy Caucasian individuals from Russia aged about 6 to 95 served as donors. Peripheral blood samples of 9 to 10 milliliters were drawn from each donor. This clonotype appeared a few times. Its specificity is unknown. Per germline, CDR1 SNHLY and CDR2 FYNNEI. V lost 8 bases and J 3 bases, leaving 11 bases between the germline ends. This CDR3 is built from 13 residues. Study-wide results and caveats: Researchers judged that diversity estimates from one million T cells fell short of true values.

The sequenced sample was blood. The receptor was derived from a woman between 18 and 30 years old in good health. The V and J genes are TRBV2 and TRBJ2-1, with D tentatively TRBD1 or TRBD2 (5 bases each). Here the CDR3 reads CASDRGIYNEQFF. Here the CDR3 DNA reads TGTGCCAGCGACCGGGGCATCTACAATGAGCAGTTCTTC.